This T cell receptor (beta chain) was identified in a study of T cell changes during pregnancy in multiple sclerosis. Germline CDR1 is SGHRS and CDR2 is YFSETQ. The CDR3 spans 15 residues. V lost 0 bases and J 5 bases, leaving 14 bases between the germline ends. This clone turned up a few times. Generated by immunoSEQ multiplex PCR, the TCRdb table keeps only in-frame clones and is missing some. The sample has around 75,000 clones; roughly 90% are singletons. The clonotype was recovered from a female donor in good health, enrolled as a control in a pregnancy study. V is TRBV5-1 and J is TRBJ1-1; D is unclear. Sequencing used peripheral blood, obtained in the first trimester of pregnancy. CDR3 amino acids: CASSLGRASGTEAFF. The CDR3 DNA follows: TGCGCCAGCAGCTTGGGTCGGGCCTCGGGGACTGAAGCTTTCTTT.